This T cell receptor (beta chain) was recorded in a study of T cells in women clearing cervical HPV infection. At the level of the study: Controls were women whose single incident HPV16 infection cleared within 12 months without precancer or cancer. Case blood drawn at lesion detection; control blood after infection cleared.

The assay was immunoSEQ multiplex PCR, and TCRdb's table has in-frame clones only and misses some. Its clone listing holds fewer than 35,000 clones. CDR1 and CDR2 from the germline V gene are SGHTA and FQGNSA. The CDR3 has 13 amino acids. V was pared by 4 bases and J by 6 bases, with 10 bases between. A remark on this clone: The read is 3 residues too short to cover the CDR3 end, so that end is filled in from the germline J gene.

Sequenced material: blood buffy coat. The chain combines TRBV7-2 with TRBJ1-5, with D possibly being TRBD1 (5 bases). The source is a woman aged 18-70 years with a cervical HPV16 infection that either progressed to CIN3+ or cleared (not recorded which). CDR3 loop: CASSSRVGQPQHF. The sequenced part of the CDR3 DNA is TGTGCCAGCAGCTCCAGGGTTGGTCAGCCC.